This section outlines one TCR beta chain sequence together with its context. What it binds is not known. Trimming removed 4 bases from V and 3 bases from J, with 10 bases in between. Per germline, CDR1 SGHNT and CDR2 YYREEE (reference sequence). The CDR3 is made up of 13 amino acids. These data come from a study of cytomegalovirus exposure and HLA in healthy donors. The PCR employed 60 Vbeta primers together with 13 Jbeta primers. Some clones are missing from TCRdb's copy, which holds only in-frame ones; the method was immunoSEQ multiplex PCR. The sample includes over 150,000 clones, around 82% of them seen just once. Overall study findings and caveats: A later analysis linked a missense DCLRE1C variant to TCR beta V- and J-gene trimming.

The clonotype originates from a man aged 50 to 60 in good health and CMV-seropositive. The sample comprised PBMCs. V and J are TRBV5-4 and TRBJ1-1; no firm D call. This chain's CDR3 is CASSLEEDTEAFF. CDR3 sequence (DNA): TGTGCCAGCAGCCTCGAGGAGGACACTGAAGCTTTCTTT.